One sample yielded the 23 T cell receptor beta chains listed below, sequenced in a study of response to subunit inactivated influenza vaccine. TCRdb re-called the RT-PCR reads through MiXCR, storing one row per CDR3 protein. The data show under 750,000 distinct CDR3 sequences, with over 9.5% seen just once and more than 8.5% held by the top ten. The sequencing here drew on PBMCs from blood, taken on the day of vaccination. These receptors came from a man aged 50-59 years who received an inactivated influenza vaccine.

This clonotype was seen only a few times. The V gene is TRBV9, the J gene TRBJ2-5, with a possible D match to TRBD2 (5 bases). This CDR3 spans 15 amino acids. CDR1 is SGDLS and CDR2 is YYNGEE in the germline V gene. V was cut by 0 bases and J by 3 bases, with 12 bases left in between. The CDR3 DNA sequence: TGTGCCAGCAGCGTAGATGAGGGATTTGAAGAGACCCAGTACTTC. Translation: CASSVDEGFEETQYF. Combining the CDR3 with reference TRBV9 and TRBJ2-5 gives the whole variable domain DSGVTQTPKHLITATGQRVTLRCSPRSGDLSVYWYQQSLDQGLQFLIQYYNGEERAKGNILERFSAQQFPDLHSELNLSSLELGDSALYFCASSVDEGFEETQYFGPGTRLLVL.

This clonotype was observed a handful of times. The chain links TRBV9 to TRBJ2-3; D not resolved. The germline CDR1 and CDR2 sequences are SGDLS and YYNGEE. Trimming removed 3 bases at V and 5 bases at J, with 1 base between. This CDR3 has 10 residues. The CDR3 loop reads CASSGDTQYF. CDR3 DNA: TGTGCCAGCAGCGGAGATACGCAGTATTTT.

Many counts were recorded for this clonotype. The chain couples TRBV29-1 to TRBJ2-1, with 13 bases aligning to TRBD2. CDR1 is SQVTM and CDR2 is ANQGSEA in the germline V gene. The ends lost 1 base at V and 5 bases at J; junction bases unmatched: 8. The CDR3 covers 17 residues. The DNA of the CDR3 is TGCAGCGTTGAAGGAGTTCACACTAGCGGGAGGGACAATGAGCAGTTCTTC. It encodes CSVEGVHTSGRDNEQFF.

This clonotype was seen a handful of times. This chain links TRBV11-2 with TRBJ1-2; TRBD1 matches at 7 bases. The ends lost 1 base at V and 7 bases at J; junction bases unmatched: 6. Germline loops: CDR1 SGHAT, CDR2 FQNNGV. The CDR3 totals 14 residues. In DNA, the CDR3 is TGTGCCAGCAGCTTAGTAAGGGGGCCCCTTGGCTACACCTTC. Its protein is CASSLVRGPLGYTF.

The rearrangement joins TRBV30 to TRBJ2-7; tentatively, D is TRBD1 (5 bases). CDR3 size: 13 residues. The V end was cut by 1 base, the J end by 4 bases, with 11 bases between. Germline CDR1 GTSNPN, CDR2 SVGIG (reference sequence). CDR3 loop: CAWSEGSPYEQYV. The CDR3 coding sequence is TGTGCCTGGAGTGAGGGGTCCCCATACGAGCAGTACGTC.

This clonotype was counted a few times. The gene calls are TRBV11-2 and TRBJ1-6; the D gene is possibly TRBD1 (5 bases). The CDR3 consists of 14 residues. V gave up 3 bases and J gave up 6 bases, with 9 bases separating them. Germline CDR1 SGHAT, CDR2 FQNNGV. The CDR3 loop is CASSFAGTNSPLHF. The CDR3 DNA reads TGTGCCAGCAGCTTTGCAGGGACTAATTCACCCCTCCACTTT.

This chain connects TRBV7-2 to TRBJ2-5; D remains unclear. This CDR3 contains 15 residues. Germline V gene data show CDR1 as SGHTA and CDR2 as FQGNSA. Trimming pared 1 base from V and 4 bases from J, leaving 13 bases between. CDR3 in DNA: TGTACCAGCAGCTTAGGGTCGGACCTAACAGAGACCCAGTACTTC. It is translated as CTSSLGSDLTETQYF.

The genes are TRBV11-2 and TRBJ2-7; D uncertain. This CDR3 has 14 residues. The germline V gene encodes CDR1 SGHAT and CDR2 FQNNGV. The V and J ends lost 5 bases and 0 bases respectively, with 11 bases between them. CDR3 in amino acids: CASSPTGISYEQYF. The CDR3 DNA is TGTGCCAGCAGCCCCACCGGTATCTCCTACGAGCAGTACTTC.

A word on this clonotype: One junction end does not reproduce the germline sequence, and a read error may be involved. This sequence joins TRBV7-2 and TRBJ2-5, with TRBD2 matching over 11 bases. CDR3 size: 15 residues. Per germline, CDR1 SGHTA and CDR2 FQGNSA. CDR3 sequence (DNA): TGTGCCAGCAGCATAGCGGGGGGGTACCAAGAGACCCAGTACTTC. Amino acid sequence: CASSIAGGYQETQYF. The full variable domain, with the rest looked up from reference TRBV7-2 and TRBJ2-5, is GAGVSQSPSNKVTEKGKDVELRCDPISGHTALYWYRQSLGQGLEFLIYFQGNSAPDKSGLPSDRFSAERTGGSVSTLTIQRTQQEDSAVYLCASSIAGGYQETQYFGPGTRLLVL.

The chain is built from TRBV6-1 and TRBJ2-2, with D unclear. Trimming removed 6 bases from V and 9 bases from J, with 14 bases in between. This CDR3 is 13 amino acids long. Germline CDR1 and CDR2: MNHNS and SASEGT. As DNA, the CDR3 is TGTGCCAGCAGGGCGATCGAGAGGCGGGAGCTGTTTTTT. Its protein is CASRAIERRELFF.

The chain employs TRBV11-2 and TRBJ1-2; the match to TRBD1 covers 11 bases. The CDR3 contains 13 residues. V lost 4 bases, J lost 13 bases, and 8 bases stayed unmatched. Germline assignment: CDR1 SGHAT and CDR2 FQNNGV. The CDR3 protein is CASSSPLGQGGTF. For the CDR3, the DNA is TGTGCCAGCAGCTCCCCCTTGGGACAGGGGGGCACCTTC.

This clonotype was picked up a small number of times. The CDR3 sequence is CASSYSWDTLGYEQYF. CDR3 in DNA: TGTGCCAGCAGTTACTCTTGGGACACCTTGGGCTACGAGCAGTACTTC. The chain has TRBV6-2 or TRBV6-3 and TRBJ2-7; D might be TRBD1 (6 bases). The CDR3 consists of 16 residues. Germline V gene data show CDR1 as MNHEY and CDR2 as SVGEGT. Trimming took 0 bases from V and 3 from J, leaving 15 bases between them.

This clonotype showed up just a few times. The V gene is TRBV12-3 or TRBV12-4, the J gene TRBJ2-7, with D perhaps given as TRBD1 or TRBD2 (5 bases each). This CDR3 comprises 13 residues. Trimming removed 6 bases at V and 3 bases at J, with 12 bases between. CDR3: CASRPLGVYEQYF. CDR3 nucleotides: TGTGCCAGCAGGCCCTTGGGGGTCTACGAGCAGTACTTC.

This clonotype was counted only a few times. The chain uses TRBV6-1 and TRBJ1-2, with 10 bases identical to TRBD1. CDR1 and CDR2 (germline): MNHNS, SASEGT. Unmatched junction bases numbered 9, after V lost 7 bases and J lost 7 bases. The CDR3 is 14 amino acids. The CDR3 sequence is CASTLGQGIGGYTF. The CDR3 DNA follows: TGTGCCAGCACCCTGGGACAGGGGATAGGTGGCTACACCTTC.

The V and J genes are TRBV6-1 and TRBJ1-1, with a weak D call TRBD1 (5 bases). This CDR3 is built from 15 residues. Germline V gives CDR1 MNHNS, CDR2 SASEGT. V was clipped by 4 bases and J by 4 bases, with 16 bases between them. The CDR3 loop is CASSAHGGEGTEAFF. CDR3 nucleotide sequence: TGTGCCAGCAGTGCCCACGGGGGGGAAGGCACTGAAGCTTTCTTT.

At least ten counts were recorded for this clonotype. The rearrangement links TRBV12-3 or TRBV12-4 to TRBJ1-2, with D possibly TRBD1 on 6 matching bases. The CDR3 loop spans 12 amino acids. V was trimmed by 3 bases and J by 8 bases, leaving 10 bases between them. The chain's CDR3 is CASSFGTLGYTF. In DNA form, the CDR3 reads TGTGCCAGCAGTTTCGGGACATTAGGCTACACCTTC.

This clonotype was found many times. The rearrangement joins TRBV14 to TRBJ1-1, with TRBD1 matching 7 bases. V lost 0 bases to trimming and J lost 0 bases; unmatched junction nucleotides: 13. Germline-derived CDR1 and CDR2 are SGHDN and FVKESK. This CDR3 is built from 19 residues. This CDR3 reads CASSQDVALTGYMNTEAFF. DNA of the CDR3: TGTGCCAGCAGCCAAGATGTCGCCTTGACAGGGTACATGAACACTGAAGCTTTCTTT.

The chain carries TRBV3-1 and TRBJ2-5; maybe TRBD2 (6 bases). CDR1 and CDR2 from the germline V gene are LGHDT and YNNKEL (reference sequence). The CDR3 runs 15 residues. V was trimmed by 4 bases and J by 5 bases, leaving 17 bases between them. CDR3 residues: CASSRSGTGRETQYF. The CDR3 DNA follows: TGTGCCAGCAGCCGTTCCGGGACTGGGCGGGAGACCCAGTACTTC.

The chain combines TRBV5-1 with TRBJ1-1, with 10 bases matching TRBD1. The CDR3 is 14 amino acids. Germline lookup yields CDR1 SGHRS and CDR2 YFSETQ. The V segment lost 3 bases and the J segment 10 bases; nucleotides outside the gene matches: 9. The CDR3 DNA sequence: TGCGCCAGCAGCTATCAAGAAAGGACAGGGGGAGCTTTCTTT. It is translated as CASSYQERTGGAFF.

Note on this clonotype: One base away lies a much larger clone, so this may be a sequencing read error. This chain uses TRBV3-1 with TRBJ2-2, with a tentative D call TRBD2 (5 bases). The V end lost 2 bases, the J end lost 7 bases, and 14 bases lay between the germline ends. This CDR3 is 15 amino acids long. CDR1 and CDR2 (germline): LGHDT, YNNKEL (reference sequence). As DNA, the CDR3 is TGTGCCAGCAGCCAATCCGGGATTCCTCACGGGGAGCTGTTTTTT. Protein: CASSQSGIPHGELFF.

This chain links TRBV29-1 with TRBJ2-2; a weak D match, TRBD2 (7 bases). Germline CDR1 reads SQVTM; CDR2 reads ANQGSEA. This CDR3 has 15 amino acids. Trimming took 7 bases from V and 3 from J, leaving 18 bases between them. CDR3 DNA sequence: TGCAGCGCACATGGGGGGGCCGGTGACACCGGGGAGCTGTTTTTT. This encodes CSAHGGAGDTGELFF.

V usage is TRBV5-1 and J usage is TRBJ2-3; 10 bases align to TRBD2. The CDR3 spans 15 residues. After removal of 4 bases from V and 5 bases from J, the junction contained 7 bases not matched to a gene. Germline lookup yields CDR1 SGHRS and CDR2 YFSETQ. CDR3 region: CASSEGLARGDTQYF. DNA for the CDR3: TGCGCCAGCAGCGAGGGACTAGCGAGGGGAGATACGCAGTATTTT.

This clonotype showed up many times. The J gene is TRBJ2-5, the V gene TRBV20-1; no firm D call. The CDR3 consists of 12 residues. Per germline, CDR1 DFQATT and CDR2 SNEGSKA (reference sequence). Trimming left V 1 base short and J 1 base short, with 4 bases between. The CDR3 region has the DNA TGCAGTGCTAGAGCTCGCCAAGAGACCCAGTACTTC. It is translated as CSARARQETQYF.